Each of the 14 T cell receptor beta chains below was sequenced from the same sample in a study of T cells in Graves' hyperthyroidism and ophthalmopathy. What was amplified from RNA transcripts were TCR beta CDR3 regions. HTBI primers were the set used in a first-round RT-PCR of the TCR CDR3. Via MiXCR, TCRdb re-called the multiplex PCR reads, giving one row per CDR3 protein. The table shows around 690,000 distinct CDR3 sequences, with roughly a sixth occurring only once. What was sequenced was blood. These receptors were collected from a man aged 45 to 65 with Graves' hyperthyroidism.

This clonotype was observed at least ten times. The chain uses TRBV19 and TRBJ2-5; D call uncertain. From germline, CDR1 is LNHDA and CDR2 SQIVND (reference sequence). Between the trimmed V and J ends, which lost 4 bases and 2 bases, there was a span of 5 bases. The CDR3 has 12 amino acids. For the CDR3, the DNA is TGTGCCAGTAGTAACCTTCAAGAGACCCAGTACTTC. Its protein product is CASSNLQETQYF.

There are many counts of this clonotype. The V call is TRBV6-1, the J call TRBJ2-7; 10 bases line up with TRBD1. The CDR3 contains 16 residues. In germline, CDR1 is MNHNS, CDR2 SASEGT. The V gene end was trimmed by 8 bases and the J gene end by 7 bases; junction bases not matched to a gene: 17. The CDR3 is CASSPGTGAILEEQYF. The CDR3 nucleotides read TGTGCCAGCTCCCCCGGGACAGGGGCCATTCTTGAGGAGCAGTACTTC.

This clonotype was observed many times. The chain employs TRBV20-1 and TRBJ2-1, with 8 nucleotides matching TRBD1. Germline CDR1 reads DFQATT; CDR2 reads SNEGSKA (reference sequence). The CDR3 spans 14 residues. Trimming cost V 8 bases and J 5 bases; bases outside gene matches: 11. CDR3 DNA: TGCAGTCCTCTAGGACAGGGCAAAGACAATGAGCAGTTCTTC. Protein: CSPLGQGKDNEQFF.

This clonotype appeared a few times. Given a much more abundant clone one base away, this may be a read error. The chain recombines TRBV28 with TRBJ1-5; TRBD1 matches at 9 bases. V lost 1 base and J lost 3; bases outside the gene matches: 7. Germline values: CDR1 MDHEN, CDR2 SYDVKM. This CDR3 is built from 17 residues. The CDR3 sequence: CASSLLKTGGDNQPQHF. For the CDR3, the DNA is TGTGCCAGCAGTTTATTGAAAACAGGGGGCGACAATCAGCCCCAGCATTTT.

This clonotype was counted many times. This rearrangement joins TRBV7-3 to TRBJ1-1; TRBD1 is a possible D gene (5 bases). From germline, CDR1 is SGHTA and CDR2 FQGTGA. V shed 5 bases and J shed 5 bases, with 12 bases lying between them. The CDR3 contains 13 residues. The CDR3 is CASSPSGSTEAFF. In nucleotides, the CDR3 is TGTGCCAGCAGCCCATCAGGGAGTACTGAAGCTTTCTTT.

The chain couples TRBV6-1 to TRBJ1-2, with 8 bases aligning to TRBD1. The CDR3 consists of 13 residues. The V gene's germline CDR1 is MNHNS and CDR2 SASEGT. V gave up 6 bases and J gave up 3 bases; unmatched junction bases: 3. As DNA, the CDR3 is TGTGCCAGCAGGGGACAGGAAGACTATGGCTACACCTTC. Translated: CASRGQEDYGYTF.

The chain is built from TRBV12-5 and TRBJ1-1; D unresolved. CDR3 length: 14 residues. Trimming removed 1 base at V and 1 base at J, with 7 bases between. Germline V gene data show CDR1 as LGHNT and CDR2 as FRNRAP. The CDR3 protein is CASGLGVRNTEAFF. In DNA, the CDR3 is TGTGCTAGTGGTTTGGGGGTGAGGAACACTGAAGCTTTCTTT.

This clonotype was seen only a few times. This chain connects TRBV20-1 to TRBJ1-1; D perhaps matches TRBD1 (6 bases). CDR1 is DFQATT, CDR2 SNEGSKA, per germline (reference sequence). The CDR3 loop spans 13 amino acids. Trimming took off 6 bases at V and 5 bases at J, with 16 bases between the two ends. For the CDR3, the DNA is TGCAGTGCGATAATGGCAGGGGAGACTGAAGCTTTCTTT. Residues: CSAIMAGETEAFF.

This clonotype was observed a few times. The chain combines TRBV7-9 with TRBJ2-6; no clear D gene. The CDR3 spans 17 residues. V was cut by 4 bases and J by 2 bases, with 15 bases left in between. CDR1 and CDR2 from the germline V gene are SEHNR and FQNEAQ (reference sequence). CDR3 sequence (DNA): TGTGCCAGCAGCTCACGATTACGCGTGGCTGGGGCCAACGTCCTGACTTTC. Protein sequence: CASSSRLRVAGANVLTF.

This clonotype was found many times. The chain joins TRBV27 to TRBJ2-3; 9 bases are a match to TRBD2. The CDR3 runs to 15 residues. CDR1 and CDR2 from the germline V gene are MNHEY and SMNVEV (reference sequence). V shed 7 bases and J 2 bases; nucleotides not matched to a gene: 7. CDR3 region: CASNSGTSPTDTQYF. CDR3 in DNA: TGTGCCAGCAACTCGGGGACTAGCCCCACAGATACGCAGTATTTT.

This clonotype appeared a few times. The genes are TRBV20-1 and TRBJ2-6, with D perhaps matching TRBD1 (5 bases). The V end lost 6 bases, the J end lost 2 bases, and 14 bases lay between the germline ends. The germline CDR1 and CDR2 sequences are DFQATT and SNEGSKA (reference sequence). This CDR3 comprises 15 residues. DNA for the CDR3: TGCAGTGCCCGTACCAGGGTAACTGGGGCCAACGTCCTGACTTTC. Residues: CSARTRVTGANVLTF.

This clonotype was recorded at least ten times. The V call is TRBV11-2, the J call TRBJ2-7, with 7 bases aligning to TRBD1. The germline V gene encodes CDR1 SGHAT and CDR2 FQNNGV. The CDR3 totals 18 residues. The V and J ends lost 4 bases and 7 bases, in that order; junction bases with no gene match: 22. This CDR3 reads CASSSRPFVRQGPGEQYF. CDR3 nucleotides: TGTGCCAGCAGCTCCCGTCCCTTCGTTAGACAGGGCCCTGGGGAGCAGTACTTC.

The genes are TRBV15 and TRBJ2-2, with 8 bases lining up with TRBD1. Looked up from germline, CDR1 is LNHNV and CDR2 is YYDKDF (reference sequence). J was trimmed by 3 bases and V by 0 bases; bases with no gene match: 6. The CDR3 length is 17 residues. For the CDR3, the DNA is TGTGCCACCAGCAGAGAAAGGCAGGGGGCTGACACCGGGGAGCTGTTTTTT. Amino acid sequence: CATSRERQGADTGELFF.

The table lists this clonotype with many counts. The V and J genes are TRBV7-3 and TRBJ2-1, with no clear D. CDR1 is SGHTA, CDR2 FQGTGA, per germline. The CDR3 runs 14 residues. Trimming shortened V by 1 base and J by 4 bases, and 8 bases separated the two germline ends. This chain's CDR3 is CASSLRAHYNEQFF. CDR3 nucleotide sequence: TGTGCCAGCAGCTTAAGGGCCCATTACAATGAGCAGTTCTTC. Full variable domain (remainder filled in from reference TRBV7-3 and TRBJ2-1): GAGVSQTPSNKVTEKGKYVELRCDPISGHTALYWYRQSLGQGPEFLIYFQGTGAADDSGLPNDRFFAVRPEGSVSTLKIQRTERGDSAVYLCASSLRAHYNEQFFGPGTRLTVL.